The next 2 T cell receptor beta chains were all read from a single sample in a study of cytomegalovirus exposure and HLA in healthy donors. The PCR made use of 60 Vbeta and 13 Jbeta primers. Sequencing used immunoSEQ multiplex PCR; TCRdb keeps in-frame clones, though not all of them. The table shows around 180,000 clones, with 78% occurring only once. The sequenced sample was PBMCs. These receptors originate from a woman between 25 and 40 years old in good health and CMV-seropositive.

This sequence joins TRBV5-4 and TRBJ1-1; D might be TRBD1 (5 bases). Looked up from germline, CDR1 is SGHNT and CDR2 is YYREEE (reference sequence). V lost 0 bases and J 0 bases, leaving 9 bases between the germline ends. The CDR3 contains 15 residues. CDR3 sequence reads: CASSLEAGLNTEAFF. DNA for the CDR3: TGTGCCAGCAGCTTGGAGGCAGGGCTGAACACTGAAGCTTTCTTT.

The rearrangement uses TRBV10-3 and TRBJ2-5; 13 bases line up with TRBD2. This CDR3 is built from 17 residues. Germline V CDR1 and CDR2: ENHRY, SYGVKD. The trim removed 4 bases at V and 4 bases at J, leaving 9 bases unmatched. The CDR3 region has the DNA TGTGCCATCAGTGGCCCTAGACTAGCGGGAGGTGGAGAGACCCAGTACTTC. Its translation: CAISGPRLAGGGETQYF.